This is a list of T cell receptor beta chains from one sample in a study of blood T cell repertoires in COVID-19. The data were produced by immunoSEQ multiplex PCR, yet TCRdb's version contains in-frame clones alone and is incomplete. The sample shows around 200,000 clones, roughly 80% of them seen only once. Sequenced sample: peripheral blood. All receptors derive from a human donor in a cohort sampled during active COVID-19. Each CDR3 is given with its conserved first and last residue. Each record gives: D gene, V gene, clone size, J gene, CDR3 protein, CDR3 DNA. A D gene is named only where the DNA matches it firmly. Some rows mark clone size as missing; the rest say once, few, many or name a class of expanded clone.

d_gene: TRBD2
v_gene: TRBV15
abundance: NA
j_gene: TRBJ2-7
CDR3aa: CATSSGLAAGSYEQYF
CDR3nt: TGTGCCACCAGCAGTGGACTAGCGGCGGGGTCCTACGAGCAGTACTTC

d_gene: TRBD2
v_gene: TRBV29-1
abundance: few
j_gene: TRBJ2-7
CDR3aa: CSVGLAGKSYEQYF
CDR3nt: TGCAGCGTTGGACTAGCGGGGAAATCCTACGAGCAGTACTTC

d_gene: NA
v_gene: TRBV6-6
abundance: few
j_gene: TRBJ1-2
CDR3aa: CASSYSKGNYGYTF
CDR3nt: TGTGCCAGCAGTTACTCGAAGGGGAACTATGGCTACACCTTC

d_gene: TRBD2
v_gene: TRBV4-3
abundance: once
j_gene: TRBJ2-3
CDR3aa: CASSQDGEGTSGRHTQYF
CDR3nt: TGCGCCAGCAGCCAAGATGGAGAAGGGACTAGCGGGAGACATACGCAGTATTTT

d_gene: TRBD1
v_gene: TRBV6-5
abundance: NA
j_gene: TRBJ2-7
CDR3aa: CASRRQGFIHEQYF
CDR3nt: TGTGCCAGCAGAAGACAGGGGTTCATCCACGAGCAGTACTTC

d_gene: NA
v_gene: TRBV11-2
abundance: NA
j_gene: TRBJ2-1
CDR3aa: CASSFSADNNEQFF
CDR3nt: TGTGCCAGCAGCTTTTCCGCGGACAACAATGAGCAGTTCTTC

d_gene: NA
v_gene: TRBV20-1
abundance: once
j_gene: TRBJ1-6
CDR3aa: CSASDSNNSPLHF
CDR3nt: TGCAGTGCTAGTGACAGTAATAATTCACCCCTCCACTTT

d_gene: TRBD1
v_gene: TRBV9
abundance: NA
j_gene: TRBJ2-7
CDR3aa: CASSLAGTGESYEQYF
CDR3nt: TGTGCCAGCAGCTTAGCCGGGACAGGGGAATCTTACGAGCAGTACTTC

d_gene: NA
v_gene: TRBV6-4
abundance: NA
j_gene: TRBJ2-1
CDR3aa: CASRRDRGYNEQFF
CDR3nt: TGTGCCAGCAGGCGGGACAGAGGATACAATGAGCAGTTCTTC

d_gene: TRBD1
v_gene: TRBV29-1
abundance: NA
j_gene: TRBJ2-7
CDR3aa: CSVRQGTGNRYEQYF
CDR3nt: TGCAGCGTCCGACAGGGTACAGGTAATAGGTACGAGCAGTACTTC

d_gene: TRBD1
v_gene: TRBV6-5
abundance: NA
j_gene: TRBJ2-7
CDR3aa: CASSYSDRVGSYEQYF
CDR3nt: TGTGCCAGCAGTTACTCCGACAGGGTGGGCTCCTACGAGCAGTACTTC

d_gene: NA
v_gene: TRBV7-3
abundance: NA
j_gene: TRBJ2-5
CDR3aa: CASSTQGRETQYF
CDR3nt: TGTGCCAGCAGCACACAGGGGAGGGAGACCCAGTACTTC

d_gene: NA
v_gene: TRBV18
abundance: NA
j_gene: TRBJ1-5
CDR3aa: CASSPVSSNQPQHF
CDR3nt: TGTGCCAGCTCCCCCGTTTCTAGCAATCAGCCCCAGCATTTT

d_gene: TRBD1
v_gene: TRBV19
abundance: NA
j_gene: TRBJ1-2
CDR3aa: CASSLGTGTHYGYTF
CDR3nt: TGTGCCAGTAGTCTCGGGACAGGGACCCACTATGGCTACACCTTC

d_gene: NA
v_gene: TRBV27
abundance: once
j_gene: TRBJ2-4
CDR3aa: CASSDPGKNIQYF
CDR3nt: TGTGCCAGCAGTGACCCGGGCAAAAACATTCAGTACTTC

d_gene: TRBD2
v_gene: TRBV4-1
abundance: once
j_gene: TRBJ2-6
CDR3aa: CASSHLLAGIPGANVLTF
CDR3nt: TGCGCCAGCAGCCACCTACTAGCGGGAATTCCTGGGGCCAACGTCCTGACTTTC

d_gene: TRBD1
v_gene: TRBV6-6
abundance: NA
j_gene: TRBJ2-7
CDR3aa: CASSYFGGQGKEQYF
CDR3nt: TGTGCCAGCAGTTATTTCGGGGGACAGGGCAAGGAGCAGTACTTC

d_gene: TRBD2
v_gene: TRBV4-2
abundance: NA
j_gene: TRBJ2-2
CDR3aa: CASSQVVAGRNTGELFF
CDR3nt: TGTGCCAGCAGCCAAGTTGTAGCGGGAAGAAACACCGGGGAGCTGTTTTTT

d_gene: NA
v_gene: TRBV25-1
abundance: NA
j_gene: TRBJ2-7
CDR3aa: CASSEFRGSSYEQYF
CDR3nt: TGTGCCAGCAGTGAATTTAGGGGAAGCTCCTACGAGCAGTACTTC

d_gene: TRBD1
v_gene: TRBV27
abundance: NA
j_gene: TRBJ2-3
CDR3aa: CATADRGPTDTQYF
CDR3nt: TGTGCCACCGCAGACAGGGGGCCGACAGATACGCAGTATTTT

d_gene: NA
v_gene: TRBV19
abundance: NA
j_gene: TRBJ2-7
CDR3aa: CASSPRGTRSYEQYF
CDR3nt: TGTGCCAGTAGTCCACGCGGGACGAGGTCTTACGAGCAGTACTTC

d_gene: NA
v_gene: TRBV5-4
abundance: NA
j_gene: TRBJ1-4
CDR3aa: CASSLAGIDEKLFF
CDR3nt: TGTGCCAGCAGCTTGGCCGGGATAGACGAAAAACTGTTTTTT

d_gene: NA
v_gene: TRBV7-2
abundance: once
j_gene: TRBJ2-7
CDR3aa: CASSLSGDLFYEQYF
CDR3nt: TGTGCCAGCAGCTTATCGGGGGACCTTTTCTACGAGCAGTACTTC

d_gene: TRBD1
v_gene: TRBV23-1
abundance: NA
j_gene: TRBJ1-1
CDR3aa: CASSHRDRGRPPEGTEAFF
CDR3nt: TGCGCCAGCAGTCACAGGGACAGGGGGAGACCTCCCGAGGGCACTGAAGCTTTCTTT

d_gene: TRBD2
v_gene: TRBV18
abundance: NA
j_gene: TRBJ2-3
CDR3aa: CASSPGLAGVGDTQYF
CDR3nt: TGTGCCAGCTCACCAGGACTAGCGGGAGTCGGCGATACGCAGTATTTT

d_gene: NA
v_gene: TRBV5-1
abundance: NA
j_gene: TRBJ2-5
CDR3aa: CASSLVAGSPGETQYF
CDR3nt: TGCGCCAGCAGCTTGGTCGCGGGGTCCCCGGGAGAGACCCAGTACTTC

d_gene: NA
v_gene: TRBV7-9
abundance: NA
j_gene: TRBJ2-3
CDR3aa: CASSSTSNTDTQYF
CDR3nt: TGTGCCAGCAGCTCGACTAGTAACACAGATACGCAGTATTTT

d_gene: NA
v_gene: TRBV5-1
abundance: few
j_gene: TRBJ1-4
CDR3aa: CASRQGQNEKLFF
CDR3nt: TGCGCCAGCAGGCAAGGACAAAATGAAAAACTGTTTTTT

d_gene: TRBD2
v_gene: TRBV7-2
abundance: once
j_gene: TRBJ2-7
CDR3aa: CASSPGTSETYEQYF
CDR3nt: TGTGCCAGCAGCCCCGGGACTAGCGAAACCTACGAGCAGTACTTC

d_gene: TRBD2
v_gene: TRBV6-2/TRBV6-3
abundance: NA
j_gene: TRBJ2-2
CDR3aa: CASSPRLAGNTGELFF
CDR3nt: TGTGCCAGCAGCCCCCGACTAGCGGGGAACACCGGGGAGCTGTTTTTT

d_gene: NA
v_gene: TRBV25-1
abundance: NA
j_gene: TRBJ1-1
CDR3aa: CASSESVNTEAFF
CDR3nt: TGTGCCAGCAGTGAAAGCGTGAACACTGAAGCTTTCTTT

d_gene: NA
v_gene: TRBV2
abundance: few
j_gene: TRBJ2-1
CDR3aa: CASSGGFSYNEQFF
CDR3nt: TGTGCCAGCAGTGGGGGCTTCTCCTACAATGAGCAGTTCTTC

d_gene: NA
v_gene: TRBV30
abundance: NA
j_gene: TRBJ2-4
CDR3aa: CAWSVEGDIQYF
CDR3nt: TGTGCCTGGAGTGTAGAAGGAGACATTCAGTACTTC

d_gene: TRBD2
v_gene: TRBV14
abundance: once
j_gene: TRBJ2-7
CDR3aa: CASSQESASGGAYEQYF
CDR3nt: TGTGCCAGCAGCCAAGAGTCCGCTAGCGGGGGGGCCTACGAGCAGTACTTC

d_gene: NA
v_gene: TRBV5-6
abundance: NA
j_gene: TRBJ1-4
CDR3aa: CASSLSGQEKLFF
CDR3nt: TGTGCCAGCAGCTTGAGTGGACAGGAAAAACTGTTTTTT

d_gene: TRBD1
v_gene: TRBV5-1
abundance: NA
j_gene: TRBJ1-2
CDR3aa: CASSWDRGNGYTF
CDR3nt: TGCGCCAGCAGCTGGGACAGGGGGAATGGCTACACCTTC

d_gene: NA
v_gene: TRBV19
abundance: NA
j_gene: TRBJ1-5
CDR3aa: CASRWGLGQPQHF
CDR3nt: TGTGCCAGTAGGTGGGGGCTGGGGCAGCCCCAGCATTTT

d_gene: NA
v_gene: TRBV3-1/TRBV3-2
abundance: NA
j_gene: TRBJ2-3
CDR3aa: CASSRQTFTDTQYF
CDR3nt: TGTGCCAGCAGCCGGCAAACCTTCACAGATACGCAGTATTTT

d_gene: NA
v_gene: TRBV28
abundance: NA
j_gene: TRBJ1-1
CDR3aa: CASSSTALNTEAFF
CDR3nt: TGTGCCAGCAGTTCTACAGCACTGAACACTGAAGCTTTCTTT

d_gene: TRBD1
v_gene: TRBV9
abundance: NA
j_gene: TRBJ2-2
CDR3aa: CASSPRDRGRTGELFF
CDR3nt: TGTGCCAGCAGCCCCCGGGACAGGGGGAGAACCGGGGAGCTGTTTTTT

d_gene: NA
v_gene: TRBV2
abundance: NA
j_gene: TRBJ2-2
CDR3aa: CASSAQGDTGELFF
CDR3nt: TGTGCCAGCAGTGCCCAAGGGGACACCGGGGAGCTGTTTTTT

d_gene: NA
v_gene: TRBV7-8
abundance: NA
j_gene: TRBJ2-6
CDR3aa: CASSLGTINSGANVLTF
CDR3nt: TGTGCCAGCAGCTTAGGGACAATAAACTCTGGGGCCAACGTCCTGACTTTC

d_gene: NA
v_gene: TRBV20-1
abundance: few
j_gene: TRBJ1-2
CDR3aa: CSARSNYGYTF
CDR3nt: TGCAGTGCTAGGAGTAACTATGGCTACACCTTC

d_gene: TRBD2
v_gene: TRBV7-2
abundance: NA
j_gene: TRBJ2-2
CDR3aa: CASSFSGTKAGELFF
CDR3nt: TGTGCCAGCAGCTTCAGCGGGACGAAGGCCGGGGAGCTGTTTTTT

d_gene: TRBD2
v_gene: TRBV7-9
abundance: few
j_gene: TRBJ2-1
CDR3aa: CASSFRLAGGRHEQFF
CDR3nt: TGTGCCAGCAGCTTCCGACTAGCGGGGGGGAGGCATGAGCAGTTCTTC

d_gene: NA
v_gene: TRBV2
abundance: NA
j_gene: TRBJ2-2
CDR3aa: CASSDDSQTGELFF
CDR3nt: TGTGCCAGCAGTGATGACAGCCAGACCGGGGAGCTGTTTTTT

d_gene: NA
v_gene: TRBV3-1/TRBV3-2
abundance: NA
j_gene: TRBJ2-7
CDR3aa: CASSIGDTKAGEQYF
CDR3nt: TGTGCCAGCAGCATAGGGGACACGAAGGCAGGCGAGCAGTACTTC

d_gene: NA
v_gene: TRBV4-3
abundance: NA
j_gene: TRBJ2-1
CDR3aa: CASSQVYSYNEQFF
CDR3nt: TGCGCCAGCAGCCAAGTCTACAGCTACAATGAGCAGTTCTTC

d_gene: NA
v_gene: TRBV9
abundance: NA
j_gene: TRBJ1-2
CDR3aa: CASSVRSRGDNYGYTF
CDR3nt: TGTGCCAGCAGCGTAAGGTCTAGGGGCGACAACTATGGCTACACCTTC

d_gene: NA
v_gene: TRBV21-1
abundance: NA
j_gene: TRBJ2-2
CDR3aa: CASSHGTGELFF
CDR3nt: TGTGCCAGCAGTCACGGGACCGGGGAGCTGTTTTTT